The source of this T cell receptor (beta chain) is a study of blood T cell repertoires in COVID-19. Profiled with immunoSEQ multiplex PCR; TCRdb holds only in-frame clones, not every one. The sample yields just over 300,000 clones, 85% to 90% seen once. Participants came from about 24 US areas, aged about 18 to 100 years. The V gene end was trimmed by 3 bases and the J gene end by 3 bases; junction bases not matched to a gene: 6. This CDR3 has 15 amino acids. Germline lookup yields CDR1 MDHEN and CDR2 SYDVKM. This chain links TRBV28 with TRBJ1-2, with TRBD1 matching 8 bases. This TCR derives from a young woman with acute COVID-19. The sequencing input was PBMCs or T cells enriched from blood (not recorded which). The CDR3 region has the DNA TGTGCCAGCAGTTTGGGGTGGACAGGGTACTATGGCTACACCTTC. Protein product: CASSLGWTGYYGYTF.